The clone carrying this T cell receptor (beta chain) was seen a handful of times. What it binds is not known. Clones were sequenced by immunoSEQ multiplex PCR, and TCRdb holds only the in-frame ones, with some missing. The sample shows about 74,000 clones, approximately 81% of them seen only once. Autoimmune disease history or systemic immunosuppression barred patients. This entry comes from a study of OX40 agonist ivuxolimab in advanced cancers. Study-wide background: Patients undergoing dose escalation presented with hepatocellular carcinoma, melanoma, renal cell or head and neck cancer. The study reported partial responses in three patients: one hepatocellular carcinoma, two cutaneous melanoma.

Study-level results: Relatively little clonal expansion, among the lowest observed, appeared in partial responders at 0.1-3.0 mg/kg.

The starting material was CD4+ or CD8+ T cells sorted from blood, obtained in a trial of the OX40 agonist ivuxolimab. The clonotype was recovered from an adult with an advanced solid tumor such as melanoma, head and neck, liver or kidney cancer.

The CDR3 region has the DNA TGTGCCAGCAGCTTGGAAGGGGGTAACACCGGGGAGCTGTTTTTT. Protein: CASSLEGGNTGELFF. The chain joins TRBV5-6 to TRBJ2-2, with D maybe TRBD1 (6 bases). CDR3 length equals 15 residues. The germline V gene has CDR1 SGHDT and CDR2 YYEEEE. Trimming cost V 0 bases and J 2 bases, with 8 bases left between them.